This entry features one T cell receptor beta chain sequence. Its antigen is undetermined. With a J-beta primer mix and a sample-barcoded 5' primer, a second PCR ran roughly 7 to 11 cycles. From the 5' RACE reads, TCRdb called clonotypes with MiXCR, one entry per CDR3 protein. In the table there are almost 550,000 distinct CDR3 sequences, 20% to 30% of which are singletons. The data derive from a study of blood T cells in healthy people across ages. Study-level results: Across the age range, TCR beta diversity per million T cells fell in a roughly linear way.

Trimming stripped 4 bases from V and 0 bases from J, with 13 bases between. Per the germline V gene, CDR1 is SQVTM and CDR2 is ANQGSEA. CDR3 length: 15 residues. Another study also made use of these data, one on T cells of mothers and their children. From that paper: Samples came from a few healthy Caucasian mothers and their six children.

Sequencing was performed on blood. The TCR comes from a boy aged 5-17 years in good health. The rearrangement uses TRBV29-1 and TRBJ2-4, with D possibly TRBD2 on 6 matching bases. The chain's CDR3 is CSVAGGSLAKNIQYF. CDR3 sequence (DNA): TGCAGCGTTGCTGGAGGGTCCCTAGCCAAAAACATTCAGTACTTC.